This T cell receptor (beta chain) was sequenced in a study of follicular helper T cells after annual influenza vaccination. Repertoires were generated with immunoSEQ multiplex PCR, while TCRdb's copy carries only in-frame clones and drops some. The sample records some 10,000 clones, roughly 80% being singletons. As to time point: 2015-2016 season, pre-vaccination. This clone was picked up a small number of times. Looked up from germline, CDR1 is SQVTM and CDR2 is ANQGSEA. Trimming cost V 6 bases and J 5 bases, with 13 bases left between them. CDR3 length: 12 amino acids. The chain joins TRBV29-1 to TRBJ2-5, with D possibly being TRBD2 (6 bases). This TCR was sampled from an adult who received the influenza vaccine. The sample was CXCR5+ CD38- circulating T follicular helper cells from blood, taken on the day of influenza vaccination. Stated subset: circulating Tfh, non-naive CD4+CXCR5+PD-1+ (ICOS+CD38+ or ICOS-CD38-). The CDR3 DNA reads as TGCAGCGTAGGGAGCAGCGGGGAGACCCAGTACTTC. Its translation: CSVGSSGETQYF.